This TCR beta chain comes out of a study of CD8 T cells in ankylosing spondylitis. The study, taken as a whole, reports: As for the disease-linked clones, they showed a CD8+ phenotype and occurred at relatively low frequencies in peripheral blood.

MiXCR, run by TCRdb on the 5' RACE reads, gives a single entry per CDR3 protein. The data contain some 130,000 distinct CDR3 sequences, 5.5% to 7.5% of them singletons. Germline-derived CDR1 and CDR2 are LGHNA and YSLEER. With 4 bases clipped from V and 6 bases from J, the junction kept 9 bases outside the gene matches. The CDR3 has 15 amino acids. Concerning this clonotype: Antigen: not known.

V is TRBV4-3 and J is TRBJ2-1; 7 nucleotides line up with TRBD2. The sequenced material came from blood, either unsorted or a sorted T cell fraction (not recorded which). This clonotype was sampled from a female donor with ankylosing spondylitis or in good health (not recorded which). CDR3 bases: TGCGCCAGCAGCCGGGGGACTACGGGGGGCAATGAGCAGTTCTTC. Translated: CASSRGTTGGNEQFF.